This passage covers 9 T cell receptor beta chains from one sample sequenced in a study of early T cells in non-severe SARS-CoV-2 infection. In TCRdb, the 5' RACE reads were re-called with MiXCR into one record per CDR3 protein. This sample carries more than 55,000 distinct CDR3 sequences, 8% to 9% of them seen once, and the ten largest clones take approximately 15%. The sample comprised whole blood. The receptors derive from an adult who was a healthcare worker with PCR-confirmed SARS-CoV-2 infection or an uninfected control (not recorded which).

This clonotype was recorded at least ten times. The chain links TRBV27 to TRBJ1-2, with 10 bases that match TRBD1. The CDR3 loop spans 15 amino acids. In germline, CDR1 is MNHEY, CDR2 SMNVEV (reference sequence). V trimming: 3 bases; J trimming: 4 bases; junction bases outside the gene matches: 5. CDR3 in amino acids: CASSLTGGASYGYTF. DNA of the CDR3: TGTGCCAGCAGTTTGACAGGGGGCGCGAGCTATGGCTACACCTTC.

This clonotype was observed many times. J is TRBJ2-1 and V is TRBV29-1; unclear D gene. There are 15 residues in the CDR3. V was shortened by 4 bases and J by 4 bases, with 17 bases between the two germline ends. CDR1 SQVTM and CDR2 ANQGSEA come from the germline V gene. This CDR3 is CSVGRPSNLYNEQFF. As DNA, the CDR3 is TGCAGCGTTGGGCGGCCGAGTAATCTTTACAATGAGCAGTTCTTC.

The chain combines TRBV6-1 with TRBJ1-1; 8 nucleotides align to TRBD1. Germline lookup yields CDR1 MNHNS and CDR2 SASEGT. Unmatched junction bases numbered 10, after V lost 7 bases and J lost 3 bases. The CDR3 runs to 15 residues. The CDR3 DNA sequence: TGTGCCAGCACTCTAAGTTCAGGGGGCTACACTGAAGCTTTCTTT. It yields the protein CASTLSSGGYTEAFF.

This clonotype was counted between two and nine times. V gene TRBV7-2 combines with J gene TRBJ2-7, with D possibly called TRBD1 or TRBD2 (5 bases each). Trimming pared 5 bases from V and 3 bases from J, leaving 14 bases between. The CDR3 loop spans 14 amino acids. Germline values: CDR1 SGHTA, CDR2 FQGNSA. The CDR3 nucleotides read TGTGCCAGCAGCAGGGCCGGGGCCGGCTACGAGCAGTACTTC. Translating it yields CASSRAGAGYEQYF.

The table lists this clonotype with many counts. The chain combines TRBV15 with TRBJ1-6; TRBD1 might be the D (6 bases). CDR3 length: 17 residues. Germline V gene lookup returns CDR1 LNHNV and CDR2 YYDKDF (reference sequence). Trimming stripped 1 base from V and 0 bases from J, with 10 bases between. The CDR3 bases are TGTGCCACCAGCAGAGTTAGGGGGAGCTCCTATAATTCACCCCTCCACTTT. Its protein product is CATSRVRGSSYNSPLHF. The whole variable domain, filled in from reference TRBV15 and TRBJ1-6, reads DAMVIQNPRYQVTQFGKPVTLSCSQTLNHNVMYWYQQKSSQAPKLLFHYYDKDFNNEADTPDNFQSRRPNTSFCFLDIRSPGLGDTAMYLCATSRVRGSSYNSPLHFGNGTRLTVT.

This clonotype was observed many times. This chain connects TRBV5-6 to TRBJ2-1; 8 nucleotides agree with TRBD2. CDR3 length: 17 amino acids. Per germline, CDR1 SGHDT and CDR2 YYEEEE. Trimming took 0 bases from V and 4 from J; bases not matched to a gene: 9. DNA for the CDR3: TGTGCCAGCAGCTTGGCAGCGGCTAGCGGGCCTTACAATGAGCAGTTCTTC. Translated: CASSLAAASGPYNEQFF.

This clonotype was found many times. The chain recombines TRBV5-1 with TRBJ2-7; TRBD1 aligns across 7 bases. CDR3 length: 14 residues. Germline CDR1 reads SGHRS; CDR2 reads YFSETQ. Trimming at V came to 4 bases and at J to 0 bases, leaving 4 bases not matched to a gene. CDR3 coding DNA: TGCGCCAGCAGCGAGGACAGGAGCTCCTACGAGCAGTACTTC. This gives the protein CASSEDRSSYEQYF.

This clonotype was picked up many times. The chain is built from TRBV4-2 and TRBJ2-2; 7 nucleotides agree with TRBD1. Germline lookup yields CDR1 LGHNA and CDR2 YNFKEQ. CDR3 size: 13 residues. The V gene end was trimmed by 5 bases and the J gene end by 5 bases; junction bases not matched to a gene: 2. CDR3 protein: CASSNRGTGELFF. CDR3 nucleotide sequence: TGTGCCAGCAGCAACAGGGGAACCGGGGAGCTGTTTTTT.

This clonotype came up a few times. This chain links TRBV29-1 with TRBJ2-3; D unclear. V gave up 3 bases and J gave up 4 bases, with 14 bases separating them. Per germline, CDR1 SQVTM and CDR2 ANQGSEA. The CDR3 runs 14 residues. The CDR3 DNA follows: TGCAGCGTTGATGGGCTCCAACCCCCAGATACGCAGTATTTT. The encoded protein is CSVDGLQPPDTQYF.